This T cell receptor (beta chain) was sequenced in a study of blood T cell repertoires in COVID-19 (TCRdb year 2020). General notes on the study: Samples covering the acute and convalescent phases of COVID-19 were provided by collaborators in the United States, Italy and Spain. The prospective study material was composed of cDNA or gDNA derived from T cells, B-cell-depleted T cells, or PBMCs. HLA class I and class II types, where available, came from metadata supplied by the sample provider rather than from assay-based typing. Deeply sampled blood TCRbeta repertoires from subjects exposed to, actively infected with, or recovered from COVID-19 were included in the dataset. The samples were drawn from two sources: the first 160 participants of the ongoing ImmuneRACE study, and fewer than 1,500 subjects contributed by 6 global collaborators. The repertoires were released in a freely available public database meant as a resource for research on the immune response to SARS-CoV-2. The sample metadata nearly always contained a de-identified subject ID, COVID-19 status, age in years and sex.

What the study reported, not specific to this receptor: Clinical and demographic metadata were provided uncurated, with the amount varying by source and participant.

To note about this clone: No cognate antigen has been identified for it. Per-nucleotide qualities are absent, and no much larger clonotype sits a single base away.

For CDR1 and CDR2, the germline V gene lists SNHLY and FYNNEI. V loses 4 bases, J loses 3 bases, and the germline ends lie 9 bases apart. The CDR3 measures 13 amino acids from cysteine to phenylalanine. The only DNA kept is the CDR3, 39 bases in frame from the first base. Collaborating institutions collected whole blood in K2EDTA tubes following their own protocols. For TCRbeta analysis, collaborator samples were shipped as frozen whole blood, as isolated PBMCs, or as DNA extracted from either sample type. TCRbeta CDR3 regions were amplified from genomic DNA using the immunoSEQ Assay, a bias-controlled multiplex PCR. Per the original workflow: Within the assay, amplification of reference gene primers was used to estimate how many nucleated cells each sample contained. Sequence reads were collapsed and filtered to measure the absolute abundance of every unique TCRbeta CDR3 rearrangement. For each sample, productive Simpson clonality was calculated as the square root of Simpson's diversity index over productive rearrangements. TCRdb obtained this table from immuneACCESS and retained in-frame rearrangements with V and J assigned. These tables miss some clones; where compared with another copy, unresolved V genes account for less than half of the shortfall, and the remainder is unexplained. The V and J calls and clone size are taken from that table; D and trimming were inferred from the DNA. The sample records approximately 280,000 clones, 70% to 90% of which are singletons. The ten largest clones take up more than 9.5% of the sample.

This receptor was obtained from a woman aged 65 to 85 with acute or convalescent COVID-19. The V gene is TRBV2 and the J gene is TRBJ1-1; the D gene cannot be named for sure. Sequencing was carried out using peripheral blood. The sequenced DNA is TGTGCCAGCAGTGCGCGGGGATACACTGAAGCTTTCTTT. Its protein product is CASSARGYTEAFF.